Shown below are 4 T cell receptor beta chains from a single sample sequenced in a study of blood T cell repertoires in COVID-19. Repertoires were generated with immunoSEQ multiplex PCR, while TCRdb's copy carries only in-frame clones and drops some. Among roughly 200,000 clones listed, about four fifths were seen once. Sequenced sample: peripheral blood. Receptors originate from a woman aged 40 to 50 with COVID-19, enrolled during active disease.

V and J are TRBV7-3 and TRBJ2-7; 9 bases are shared with TRBD1. Germline V gene sequence: CDR1 SGHTA, CDR2 FQGTGA. The junction had 7 bases not matched to a gene; V was cut back by 4 bases and J by 3 bases. The length of the CDR3 is 15 residues. The CDR3 spells CASSSGQGPDYEQYF. DNA of the CDR3: TGTGCCAGCAGCTCCGGACAGGGGCCCGACTACGAGCAGTACTTC.

V and J are TRBV12-3 or TRBV12-4 and TRBJ1-1; 8 nucleotides agree with TRBD1. The CDR3 length is 12 residues. V gave up 6 bases and J gave up 6 bases; unmatched junction bases: 3. The CDR3 is CASRYRGAEAFF. The CDR3 DNA sequence: TGTGCCAGCAGGTACAGGGGGGCTGAAGCTTTCTTT.

The CDR3 DNA reads as TGTGCCAGCAGCTTAGCGGGGGGACAGGGCTACTACGAGCAGTACGTC. Its translation is CASSLAGGQGYYEQYV. This rearrangement joins TRBV7-8 to TRBJ2-7; 9 bases align to TRBD1. Germline values: CDR1 SGHVS, CDR2 FQNEAQ. The CDR3 contains 16 residues. With 0 bases clipped from V and 3 bases from J, the junction kept 6 bases outside the gene matches.

This chain links TRBV2 with TRBJ2-2, with D hard to call. Trimming left V 7 bases short and J 1 base short, with 7 bases between. This CDR3 comprises 13 residues. In germline, CDR1 is SNHLY, CDR2 FYNNEI. CDR3 DNA sequence: TGTGCCAGCAAGAGCCAGAACACCGGGGAGCTGTTTTTT. Its protein product is CASKSQNTGELFF.